This T cell receptor beta chain was documented in a study of blood T cell repertoires in COVID-19. Study-level background: Sites across the United States, Italy and Spain contributed samples from acute and convalescent COVID-19. PBMCs, B-cell-depleted T cells, or T cells were the source of the cDNA or gDNA that made up the material.

Clones were sequenced by immunoSEQ multiplex PCR, and TCRdb holds only the in-frame ones, with some missing. The data hold under 140,000 clones, with approximately 79% observed a single time. The sequencing input was peripheral blood. The source of this sequence is a woman over 75 with active or convalescent COVID-19.

CDR3: CASSQGMGAGYGYTF. CDR3 DNA: TGTGCCAGCAGCCAAGGAATGGGGGCAGGGTATGGCTACACCTTC. This chain joins TRBV4-2 and TRBJ1-2, with TRBD1 as a possible D gene (6 bases). Trimming took off 1 base at V and 5 bases at J, with 14 bases between the two ends. Per germline, CDR1 LGHNA and CDR2 YNFKEQ. This CDR3 comprises 15 residues.